Shown below are 5 T cell receptor beta chains from a single sample sequenced in a study of identical twins. TCRdb independently ran MiXCR on the 5' RACE reads; one entry per CDR3 protein. This sample has about 280,000 distinct CDR3 sequences; less than 9% occur once, and the top ten carry approximately 2.1%. The same sample was also used in a study of yellow fever vaccine responses in identical twins.

Input material: memory (CD45RO+) T cells sorted from blood. Receptors originate from a woman aged 18 to 35 in good health.

The sample holds a few counts of this clonotype. V and J are TRBV20-1 and TRBJ2-7, with 7 nucleotides matching TRBD1. Germline loops: CDR1 DFQATT, CDR2 SNEGSKA (reference sequence). The CDR3 loop spans 11 amino acids. CDR3: CTIQQGNEQYV. In DNA, the CDR3 is TGCACTATCCAACAGGGGAACGAGCAGTACGTC.

This clonotype was detected ten times or more. The gene calls are TRBV6-2 or TRBV6-3 and TRBJ2-7; 9 bases fit TRBD2. The CDR3 is 15 residues long. Looked up from germline, CDR1 is MNHEY and CDR2 is SVGEGT. V trimming: 2 bases; J trimming: 3 bases; junction bases outside the gene matches: 5. Here the CDR3 reads CASSYSSGSLYEQYF. The CDR3 DNA follows: TGTGCCAGCAGTTACAGTAGCGGGAGCCTCTACGAGCAGTACTTC.

The chain combines TRBV19 with TRBJ2-2, with D perhaps matching TRBD1 (6 bases). The CDR3 is made up of 14 amino acids. Between the trimmed V and J ends, which lost 5 bases and 5 bases, there was a span of 12 bases. The germline V gene encodes CDR1 LNHDA and CDR2 SQIVND (reference sequence). CDR3 sequence: CASSEDSPTGELFF. The CDR3 coding sequence is TGTGCCAGTAGTGAGGACAGTCCTACCGGGGAGCTGTTTTTT.

This clonotype was seen a few times. The chain couples TRBV6-5 to TRBJ2-1, with TRBD2 matching over 14 bases. CDR3 length: 16 amino acids. V shed 2 bases, J shed 12 bases, and the junction held 9 bases outside the gene matches. From germline, CDR1 is MNHEY and CDR2 SVGAGI. The CDR3 DNA reads as TGTGCCAGCAGTTACACCGGGACTAGCGGGAGTTGGTGGCAGTTCTTC. Translating it yields CASSYTGTSGSWWQFF.

This clonotype appeared many times. The chain employs TRBV15 and TRBJ1-1, with D unclear. The germline CDR1 and CDR2 sequences are LNHNV and YYDKDF (reference sequence). V was cut by 2 bases and J by 1 base, with 5 bases left in between. The CDR3 is made up of 13 amino acids. The CDR3 protein is CATSRTENTEAFF. The CDR3 nucleotides read TGTGCCACCAGCAGAACTGAGAACACTGAAGCTTTCTTT.